This T cell receptor beta chain was captured by sequencing in a study of blood T cell repertoires in COVID-19. Study background: Samples taken during acute and convalescent COVID-19 were collected in the United States, Italy and Spain. T cells, B-cell-depleted T cells, or PBMCs supplied cDNA or gDNA.

Trimming pared 8 bases from V and 0 bases from J, leaving 16 bases between. The germline CDR1 and CDR2 sequences are MNHEY and SVGAGI. The CDR3 covers 15 residues. Authors' methods: Estimation of nucleated cell counts relied on the amplification of reference gene primers. Sequenced by immunoSEQ multiplex PCR; TCRdb stores in-frame clones only, minus some. V, J and clone size were drawn from that table, and D and trimming were deduced from the DNA. Of 240,000 or so clones in the sample, around 90% were seen once. The chain has TRBV6-5 and TRBJ1-1; TRBD1 might be the D (5 bases). Sequenced input: peripheral blood. The clonotype was recovered from a woman in her 30s with acute or convalescent COVID-19. CDR3 protein: CASLQVPSMNTEAFF. The CDR3 DNA is TGTGCCAGCTTACAGGTTCCCTCCATGAACACTGAAGCTTTCTTT.